This T cell receptor (beta chain) emerged from a study of neurological immune-mediated disorders. Study outcomes and limitations: HTLV-1-associated myelopathy ranked highest for TCR clonal expansion and multiple sclerosis lowest, beneath healthy controls.

PBMCs numbering 2 million and stored at -80 C yielded the unsorted libraries. The cDNA was synthesized by means of template-switch 5'RACE, which was carried out with 10-nucleotide random UMIs. A single run covered 15-18 subjects with over 180 million TCR-beta sequences. TCRdb ran MiXCR on the 5' RACE reads and lists one entry per CDR3 protein. The table lists over 13,000 distinct CDR3 sequences, less than 11% of them singletons, with about 25% in the top ten. V lost 1 base, J lost 5 bases, and 14 bases lay in between. CDR3 length: 15 amino acids. The germline V gene encodes CDR1 MGHRA and CDR2 YSYEKL. By sample fraction, this clonotype is medium-sized. Its antigen remains unidentified.

The rearrangement joins TRBV4-1 to TRBJ1-1; D ambiguous. The origin of this receptor is a woman in her forties in good health. The specimen was PBMCs. CDR3 DNA sequence: TGCGCCAGCAGCCAAGTTTCTCCCCCAAAGACTGAAGCTTTCTTT. Protein product: CASSQVSPPKTEAFF.